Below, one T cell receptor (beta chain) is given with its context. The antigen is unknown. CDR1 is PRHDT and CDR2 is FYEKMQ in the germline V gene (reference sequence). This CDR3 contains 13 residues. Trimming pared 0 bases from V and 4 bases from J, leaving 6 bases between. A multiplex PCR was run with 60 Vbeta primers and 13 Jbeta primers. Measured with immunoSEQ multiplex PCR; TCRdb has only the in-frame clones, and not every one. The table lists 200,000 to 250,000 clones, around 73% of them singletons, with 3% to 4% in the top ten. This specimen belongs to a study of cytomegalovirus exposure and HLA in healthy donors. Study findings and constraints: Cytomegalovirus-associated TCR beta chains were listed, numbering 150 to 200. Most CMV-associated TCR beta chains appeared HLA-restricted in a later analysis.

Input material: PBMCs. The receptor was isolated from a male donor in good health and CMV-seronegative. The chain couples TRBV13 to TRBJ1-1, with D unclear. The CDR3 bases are TGTGCCAGCAGCTTAGGTGAGGGCACTGAAGCTTTCTTT. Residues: CASSLGEGTEAFF.